These 20 T cell receptor beta chains were all obtained from the same sample, sequenced in a study of cytomegalovirus exposure and HLA in healthy donors (TCRdb year 2017). The library was generated by the immunoSEQ multiplex PCR assay. For the multiplex PCR, a mixture combining 60 forward primers for TCR Vbeta segments and 13 reverse primers for TCR Jbeta segments was used. TCRdb holds this immuneACCESS table with in-frame rearrangements only. Some clones are missing; in checked studies, unresolved V genes explain under half, and the rest has no known cause. The sample table shows around 110,000 clones, and approximately 80% are seen once. The top ten hold 3.9% of the sample. The sequencing input was PBMCs. These receptors were collected from a woman in her thirties in good health and CMV-seronegative.

This clone was counted a few times. The CDR3 DNA sequence: TGTGCCTGGAGTGTACAGGGCACCAATCAGCCCCAGCATTTT. This sequence encodes CAWSVQGTNQPQHF. The rearrangement links TRBV30 to TRBJ1-5; D might be TRBD1 (6 bases). The CDR3 has 14 amino acids. Trimming took off 0 bases at V and 3 bases at J, with 9 bases between the two ends. Per the germline V gene, CDR1 is GTSNPN and CDR2 is SVGIG (reference sequence).

This chain uses TRBV5-6 with TRBJ2-3, with 9 bases lining up with TRBD1. With V trimmed by 6 bases and J by 4 bases, 12 bases remained unmatched. CDR3 size: 16 residues. CDR1 is SGHDT and CDR2 is YYEEEE in the germline V gene. CDR3 nucleotide sequence: TGTGCCAGCAACCCATACAGGGGGCTGAGGGCAGATACGCAGTATTTT. Translation gives CASNPYRGLRADTQYF.

This clone is a singleton in its sample. J is TRBJ2-7 and V is TRBV6-5, with 7 bases matching TRBD1. The trim removed 5 bases at V and 6 bases at J, leaving 7 bases unmatched. The germline CDR1 and CDR2 sequences are MNHEY and SVGAGI. The CDR3 sequence is 13 residues long. The CDR3 protein is CASSTGTAIEQYF. The CDR3 coding sequence is TGTGCCAGCAGTACCGGGACAGCAATCGAGCAGTACTTC.

This rearrangement joins TRBV18 to TRBJ2-5, with 9 positions matching TRBD1. The germline V gene encodes CDR1 KGHSH and CDR2 LQKENI. The CDR3 has 18 amino acids. J gave up 3 bases and V 6 bases, and 17 bases lay outside the gene matches. The chain's CDR3 is CASSLLISGTGKKETQYF. The CDR3 DNA follows: TGTGCCAGCTCGCTACTGATCTCCGGGACAGGGAAGAAAGAGACCCAGTACTTC.

The gene calls are TRBV9 and TRBJ2-7; a possible D gene is TRBD1 (5 bases). This CDR3 spans 13 amino acids. Trimming shortened V by 2 bases and J by 6 bases, and 12 bases separated the two germline ends. The V gene's germline CDR1 is SGDLS and CDR2 YYNGEE. The CDR3 coding sequence is TGTGCCAGCAGCGTGGCGACAGCTGGCGAGCAGTACTTC. Amino acids: CASSVATAGEQYF.

The chain has TRBV27 and TRBJ2-1; 14 bases align to TRBD2. This CDR3 is built from 20 residues. The germline V gene encodes CDR1 MNHEY and CDR2 SMNVEV (reference sequence). Unmatched junction bases numbered 12, after V lost 5 bases and J lost 0 bases. The DNA of the CDR3 is TGTGCCAGCAGTCGGAATTTTGGACTAGCGGGAGGCCGCTCCTACAATGAGCAGTTCTTC. It codes for CASSRNFGLAGGRSYNEQFF.

Of note for this clone: The same CDR3 arises from other DNA sequences in this sample as well. J is TRBJ2-7 and V is TRBV2; 10 bases are a match to TRBD2. The junction had 2 bases not matched to a gene; V was cut back by 5 bases and J by 1 base. This CDR3 comprises 14 residues. Germline CDR1 SNHLY, CDR2 FYNNEI. Here the CDR3 DNA reads TGTGCCAGCAGTCGGACTAGCGGATCCTACGAGCAGTACTTC. Protein: CASSRTSGSYEQYF.

The chain is built from TRBV28 and TRBJ2-3, with TRBD2 as a possible D gene (6 bases). The CDR3 length is 16 residues. V shed 2 bases and J shed 1 base, with 13 bases lying between them. The germline V gene has CDR1 MDHEN and CDR2 SYDVKM. The CDR3 DNA follows: TGTGCCAGCAGTTTAGACCGCGGGGTGGGCACAGATACGCAGTATTTT. This codes for CASSLDRGVGTDTQYF.

CDR3: CASSPLAGVYNEQFF. The CDR3 DNA is TGTGCCAGCAGTCCCCTAGCGGGAGTTTACAATGAGCAGTTCTTC. The V gene is TRBV6-5, the J gene TRBJ2-1, with 10 bases matching TRBD2. CDR3 length: 15 amino acids. Germline CDR1 reads MNHEY; CDR2 reads SVGAGI. The V segment lost 5 bases and the J segment 4 bases; nucleotides outside the gene matches: 5.

The rearrangement joins TRBV19 to TRBJ2-7; 9 positions agree with TRBD2. V lost 6 bases and J lost 4; bases outside the gene matches: 10. Germline V gene lookup returns CDR1 LNHDA and CDR2 SQIVND (reference sequence). The CDR3 sequence is 15 residues long. As DNA, the CDR3 is TGTGCCAGTAGCCGAACGACTAGCGGAATATACGAGCAGTACTTC. This sequence encodes CASSRTTSGIYEQYF. Variable domain in full (rest from reference TRBV19 and TRBJ2-7): DGGITQSPKYLFRKEGQNVTLSCEQNLNHDAMYWYRQDPGQGLRLIYYSQIVNDFQKGDIAEGYSVSREKKESFPLTVTSAQKNPTAFYLCASSRTTSGIYEQYFGPGTRLTVT.

Concerning this clone: A read error may produce the germline difference seen at one junction end. The rearrangement links TRBV7-9 to TRBJ2-3, with D perhaps TRBD2 (5 bases). This CDR3 comprises 18 residues. The V gene's germline CDR1 is SEHNR and CDR2 FQNEAQ (reference sequence). The CDR3 loop is CSSSPPLGSGRGTDTQYF. The CDR3 coding sequence is TGTTCCAGCAGCCCCCCTCTCGGGTCGGGGAGAGGCACAGATACGCAGTATTTT.

The rearrangement uses TRBV18 and TRBJ2-1; the match to TRBD1 covers 9 bases. The CDR3 totals 16 residues. J lost 5 bases, V lost 1 base, and 6 bases had no gene match. Germline V gene sequence: CDR1 KGHSH, CDR2 LQKENI. CDR3 bases: TGTGCCAGCTCACCACTGGAAGGGACAGGGCACAATGAGCAGTTCTTC. This gives the protein CASSPLEGTGHNEQFF. The full variable domain, rest sourced from reference TRBV18 and TRBJ2-1, is NAGVMQNPRHLVRRRGQEARLRCSPMKGHSHVYWYRQLPEEGLKFMVYLQKENIIDESGMPKERFSAEFPKEGPSILRIQQVVRGDSAAYFCASSPLEGTGHNEQFFGPGTRLTVL.

The chain has TRBV5-1 and TRBJ2-3; 7 nucleotides agree with TRBD2. The germline V gene encodes CDR1 SGHRS and CDR2 YFSETQ. V was clipped by 1 base and J by 4 bases; unmatched bases: 9. The CDR3 runs to 16 residues. CDR3 coding DNA: TGCGCCAGCAGCTTGCTAGCCAGCGGGATCGCAGATACGCAGTATTTT. Amino acids: CASSLLASGIADTQYF.

J is TRBJ2-2 and V is TRBV28; possibly TRBD2 for D (6 bases). Germline values: CDR1 MDHEN, CDR2 SYDVKM. This CDR3 contains 15 residues. V was cut by 7 bases and J by 7 bases, with 19 bases left in between. CDR3 in amino acids: CASTPASAGRGELFF. The DNA for the CDR3 is TGTGCCAGCACCCCAGCTAGCGCGGGGCGCGGGGAGCTGTTTTTT.

The chain's CDR3 is CASRDRLNTEAFF. The CDR3 nucleotides are TGTGCCAGTAGGGACAGACTGAACACTGAAGCTTTCTTT. The V gene is TRBV2, the J gene TRBJ1-1, with 7 nucleotides matching TRBD1. This CDR3 is built from 13 residues. Germline-derived CDR1 and CDR2 are SNHLY and FYNNEI. After removal of 9 bases from V and 0 bases from J, the junction contained 4 bases not matched to a gene.

This chain uses TRBV2 with TRBJ2-1; TRBD2 agrees at 10 bases. V lost 8 bases to trimming and J lost 7 bases; unmatched junction nucleotides: 11. The CDR3 totals 15 residues. Germline CDR1 SNHLY, CDR2 FYNNEI. CDR3 nucleotide sequence: TGTGCCAGCGAGTCAGTAGCGGGAGGAATGAATGAGCAGTTCTTC. Its translation: CASESVAGGMNEQFF.

The rearrangement uses TRBV6-1 and TRBJ1-1; possibly TRBD1 for D (6 bases). The germline gives CDR1 MNHNS, CDR2 SASEGT. The CDR3 totals 14 residues. Trimming shortened V by 6 bases and J by 2 bases, and 13 bases separated the two germline ends. Here the CDR3 reads CASSNRDTNTEAFF. CDR3 DNA sequence: TGTGCCAGCAGCAACCGGGACACTAACACTGAAGCTTTCTTT.

This chain links TRBV7-8 with TRBJ1-2; D uncertain. The CDR3 covers 15 residues. Germline V gives CDR1 SGHVS, CDR2 FQNEAQ. V gave up 1 base and J gave up 0 bases, with 9 bases separating them. The CDR3 DNA is TGTGCCAGCAGCTTAGGGGCTGGGCCTAACTATGGCTACACCTTC. This encodes CASSLGAGPNYGYTF.

This chain's CDR3 is CASSSNRVGDTEAFF. The CDR3, as DNA: TGCGCCAGCAGCTCAAACAGGGTCGGAGACACTGAAGCTTTCTTT. V usage is TRBV5-1 and J usage is TRBJ1-1; D possibly corresponds to TRBD1 (6 bases). Germline V gene data show CDR1 as SGHRS and CDR2 as YFSETQ. Trimming removed 3 bases at V and 3 bases at J, with 15 bases between. This CDR3 has 15 amino acids.

A few counts support this clone. The chain uses TRBV5-6 and TRBJ2-3; 11 bases are a match to TRBD2. This CDR3 contains 17 residues. With 5 bases clipped from V and 5 bases from J, the junction kept 13 bases outside the gene matches. Germline lookup yields CDR1 SGHDT and CDR2 YYEEEE. DNA of the CDR3: TGTGCCAGCAGACGGACTGTAGCGGGAGGGTATGTAGATACGCAGTATTTT. The encoded protein is CASRRTVAGGYVDTQYF.